This T cell receptor beta chain was sequenced in a study of blood T cell repertoires in COVID-19. Turning to the study itself: Spain, Italy and the United States supplied samples that represented acute and convalescent COVID-19. PBMCs, B-cell-depleted T cells, or T cells were the source of the cDNA or gDNA that made up the material.

Original processing notes: Amplified reference gene primers provided the basis for estimating nucleated cell counts. Data came from immunoSEQ multiplex PCR; TCRdb stores just in-frame clones and leaves some out. The DNA gave D and trimming, while V, J and clone size come from that table. The sample includes 80,000 or so clones, 75% to 90% of them seen just once. CDR1 SGHDN and CDR2 FVKESK come from the germline V gene. The CDR3 length is 13 residues. V shed 4 bases and J shed 4 bases, with 10 bases lying between them. The sequencing sample was made of peripheral blood. The TCR comes from a woman between 65 and 79 years old with acute or convalescent COVID-19. V usage is TRBV14 and J usage is TRBJ2-5, with D perhaps TRBD2 (5 bases). Written as DNA, the CDR3 is TGTGCCAGCAGCCCCCGGGCGGGAGAGACCCAGTACTTC. Translated: CASSPRAGETQYF.